Each of the 14 T cell receptor beta chains below was sequenced from the same sample in a study of CD8 T cells in ankylosing spondylitis. TCRdb itself ran the 5' RACE reads through MiXCR, one entry per CDR3 protein. The sample lists about 130,000 distinct CDR3 sequences, roughly 8.8% occurring once. The specimen sequenced was blood, either unsorted or a sorted T cell fraction (not recorded which). These receptors originate from a male donor with ankylosing spondylitis or in good health (not recorded which).

This clonotype has at least ten counts. The rearrangement links TRBV27 to TRBJ2-1, with a tentative D call TRBD1 (5 bases). The CDR3 is made up of 15 amino acids. V gave up 2 bases and J gave up 4 bases, with 12 bases separating them. CDR1 and CDR2 from the germline V gene are MNHEY and SMNVEV (reference sequence). The CDR3 loop reads CASSLLYSGYNEQFF. The CDR3 bases are TGTGCCAGCAGTTTACTCTATTCAGGGTACAATGAGCAGTTCTTC.

In this sample, this clonotype turned up many times. V gene TRBV5-6 combines with J gene TRBJ2-7; D might be TRBD1 or TRBD2, each matching 5 bases. Per the germline V gene, CDR1 is SGHDT and CDR2 is YYEEEE. The CDR3 has 16 residues. Deletions cut 4 bases from V and 3 bases from J, with 20 bases between. CDR3 DNA: TGTGCCAGCAGCCCGAGAGGGGTTGTCAGGAACTACGAGCAGTACTTC. Translated, it gives CASSPRGVVRNYEQYF.

This clonotype was recorded at least ten times. The chain couples TRBV20-1 to TRBJ1-5; TRBD1 matches 7 bases. This CDR3 has 15 amino acids. CDR1 is DFQATT, CDR2 SNEGSKA, per germline (reference sequence). V dropped 3 bases and J dropped 2; count of bases not matched to a gene: 7. CDR3 DNA: TGCAGTGCTAGGCGAGGGGGCGCGGGCAATCAGCCCCAGCATTTT. Encoded protein: CSARRGGAGNQPQHF.

This clonotype was observed many times. The chain is built from TRBV5-6 and TRBJ1-1; 7 nucleotides agree with TRBD1. Germline CDR1 reads SGHDT; CDR2 reads YYEEEE. V trimming: 4 bases; J trimming: 5 bases; junction bases outside the gene matches: 5. This CDR3 contains 13 residues. CDR3 loop: CASSRTGWTEAFF. The CDR3 nucleotides read TGTGCCAGCAGCCGGACAGGTTGGACTGAAGCTTTCTTT.

By share, this clonotype counts as medium-sized. V and J are TRBV5-1 and TRBJ2-5, with D unclear. V gave up 2 bases and J gave up 4 bases, with 9 bases separating them. Germline loops: CDR1 SGHRS, CDR2 YFSETQ. This CDR3 spans 13 amino acids. CDR3 residues: CASSFSQRETQYF. CDR3 DNA: TGCGCCAGCAGCTTCTCACAGAGAGAGACCCAGTACTTC.

V is TRBV7-2 and J is TRBJ2-7; D might be TRBD1 (6 bases). Germline lookup yields CDR1 SGHTA and CDR2 FQGNSA. Deletions cut 6 bases from V and 3 bases from J, with 15 bases between. The CDR3 is 14 amino acids. The CDR3 region has the DNA TGTGCCAGCAGGGACATAATACAGGGCTACGAGCAGTACTTC. This encodes CASRDIIQGYEQYF.

This clonotype occurred many times. The J gene is TRBJ2-5, the V gene TRBV20-1; 10 bases align to TRBD2. The ends lost 4 bases at V and 3 bases at J; junction bases unmatched: 5. This CDR3 contains 14 residues. From germline, CDR1 is DFQATT and CDR2 SNEGSKA (reference sequence). As DNA, the CDR3 is TGCAGTGCTAACCCGGGGACTAGCGAAGAGACCCAGTACTTC. It encodes CSANPGTSEETQYF.

The chain recombines TRBV10-3 with TRBJ1-2; D perhaps matches TRBD1 (6 bases). Germline lookup yields CDR1 ENHRY and CDR2 SYGVKD. Trimming pared 0 bases from V and 7 bases from J, leaving 18 bases between. This CDR3 region has 16 residues. The DNA of the CDR3 is TGTGCCATCAGTGAGTCGAAGGACAGTTCATGGGGTGGCTACACCTTC. Protein sequence: CAISESKDSSWGGYTF.

V gene TRBV5-1 combines with J gene TRBJ1-3; D is uncertain. Trimming took off 4 bases at V and 0 bases at J, with 11 bases between the two ends. The CDR3 runs 15 residues. Germline V lookup: CDR1 SGHRS, CDR2 YFSETQ. In DNA, the CDR3 is TGCGCCAGCAGCCTGCGACACGACTCTGGAAACACCATATATTTT. Its translation: CASSLRHDSGNTIYF.

Many counts were recorded for this clonotype. The chain joins TRBV20-1 to TRBJ2-3, with D uncertain. CDR3 length: 14 residues. From germline, CDR1 is DFQATT and CDR2 SNEGSKA (reference sequence). The ends were cut back, 6 bases at V and 1 base at J, with 14 bases in the middle. DNA for the CDR3: TGCAGTGCAGCTACATACCGAGGCACAGATACGCAGTATTTT. It is translated as CSAATYRGTDTQYF.

This clonotype was picked up many times. This chain uses TRBV5-1 with TRBJ2-4, with 7 bases lining up with TRBD1. CDR1 is SGHRS, CDR2 YFSETQ, per germline. The CDR3 contains 14 residues. Unmatched junction bases numbered 3, after V lost 1 base and J lost 5 bases. CDR3 sequence (DNA): TGCGCCAGCAGCTTGAGACAGGGCGAAAACATTCAGTACTTC. It translates to CASSLRQGENIQYF.

This clonotype was seen ten or more times. The CDR3 DNA is TGTGCCAGCAGCAACCGGGACAGGACCCACAATGAGCAGTTCTTC. Translated: CASSNRDRTHNEQFF. The V call is TRBV7-9, the J call TRBJ2-1; TRBD1 matches at 8 bases. This CDR3 comprises 15 residues. Germline CDR1 and CDR2: SEHNR and FQNEAQ (reference sequence). J lost 5 bases, V lost 5 bases, and 8 bases had no gene match.

This clonotype was observed a handful of times. The rearrangement uses TRBV11-2 and TRBJ2-7, with no clear D. This CDR3 has 12 amino acids. Germline V gives CDR1 SGHAT, CDR2 FQNNGV. Trimming stripped 5 bases from V and 6 bases from J, with 11 bases between. The CDR3 loop is CASSRGFSEQYF. The DNA of the CDR3 is TGTGCCAGCAGCCGAGGATTCTCCGAGCAGTACTTC. Together with reference TRBV11-2 and TRBJ2-7, the CDR3 gives the full variable domain: EAGVAQSPRYKIIEKRQSVAFWCNPISGHATLYWYQQILGQGPKLLIQFQNNGVVDDSQLPKDRFSAERLKGVDSTLKIQPAKLEDSAVYLCASSRGFSEQYFGPGTRLTVT.

This clonotype was counted a few times. The chain links TRBV2 to TRBJ2-5; D uncertain. The CDR3 covers 14 residues. With 6 bases removed from V and 4 bases from J, the gap between germline ends came to 15 bases. Germline V gene data show CDR1 as SNHLY and CDR2 as FYNNEI. The CDR3 sequence is CASRQSVPGETQYF. CDR3 coding DNA: TGTGCCAGCAGGCAAAGTGTACCCGGAGAGACCCAGTACTTC.